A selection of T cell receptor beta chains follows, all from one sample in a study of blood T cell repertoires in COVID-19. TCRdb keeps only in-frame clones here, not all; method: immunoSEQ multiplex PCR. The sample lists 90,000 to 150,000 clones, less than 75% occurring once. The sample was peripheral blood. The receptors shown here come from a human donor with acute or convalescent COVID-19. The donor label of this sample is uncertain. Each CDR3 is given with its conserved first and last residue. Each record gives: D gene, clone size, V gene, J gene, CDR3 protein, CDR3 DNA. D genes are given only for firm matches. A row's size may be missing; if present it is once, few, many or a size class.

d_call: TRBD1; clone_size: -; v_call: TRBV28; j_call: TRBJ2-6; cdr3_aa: CASSTGGAGANVLTF; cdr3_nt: TGTGCCAGCAGTACAGGGGGAGCTGGGGCCAACGTCCTGACTTTC
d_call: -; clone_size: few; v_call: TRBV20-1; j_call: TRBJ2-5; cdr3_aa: CSALGETQYF; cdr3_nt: TGCAGTGCACTAGGAGAGACCCAGTACTTC
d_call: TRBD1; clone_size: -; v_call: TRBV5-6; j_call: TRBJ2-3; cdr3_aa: CASSLRLWDRAGPDTQYF; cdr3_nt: TGTGCCAGCAGCTTGAGGCTTTGGGACAGGGCCGGGCCAGATACGCAGTATTTT
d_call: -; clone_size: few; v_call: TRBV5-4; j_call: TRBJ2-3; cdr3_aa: CASSGASTDTQYF; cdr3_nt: TGTGCCAGCAGCGGGGCTAGCACAGATACGCAGTATTTT
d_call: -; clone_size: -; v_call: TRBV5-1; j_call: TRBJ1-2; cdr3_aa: CATKLAYKGKNYGYTF; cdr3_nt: TGCGCCACCAAACTCGCCTATAAGGGGAAGAACTATGGCTACACCTTC
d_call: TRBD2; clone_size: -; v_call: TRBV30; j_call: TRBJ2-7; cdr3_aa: CAWRRLAGAYEQYF; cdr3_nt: TGTGCCTGGAGGAGACTAGCGGGGGCCTACGAGCAGTACTTC
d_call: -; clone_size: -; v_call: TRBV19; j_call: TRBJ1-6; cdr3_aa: CATRGLLYNSPLHF; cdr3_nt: TGTGCCACCAGAGGCCTGCTCTATAATTCACCCCTCCACTTT
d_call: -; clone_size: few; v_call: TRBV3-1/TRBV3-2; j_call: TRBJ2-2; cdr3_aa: CASSQRTGTGELFF; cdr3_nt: TGTGCCAGCAGCCAAAGAACCGGGACCGGGGAGCTGTTTTTT
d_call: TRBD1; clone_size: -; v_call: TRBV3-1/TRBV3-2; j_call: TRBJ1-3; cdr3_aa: CASSQDGLGQGRGNTIYF; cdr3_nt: TGTGCCAGCAGTCAAGATGGGCTTGGACAGGGTCGAGGAAACACCATATATTTT
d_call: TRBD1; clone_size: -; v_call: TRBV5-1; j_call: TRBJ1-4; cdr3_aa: CASSRQGMNNEKLFF; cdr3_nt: TGCGCCAGCAGCAGACAGGGGATGAATAATGAAAAACTGTTTTTT
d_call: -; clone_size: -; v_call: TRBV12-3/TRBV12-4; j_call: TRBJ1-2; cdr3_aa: CASSEGDYGYTF; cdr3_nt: TGTGCCAGCAGTGAGGGCGACTATGGCTACACCTTC
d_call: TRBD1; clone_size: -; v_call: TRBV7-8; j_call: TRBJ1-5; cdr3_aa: CASSQDRNQPQHF; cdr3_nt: TGTGCCAGCAGCCAGGACAGGAATCAGCCCCAGCATTTT
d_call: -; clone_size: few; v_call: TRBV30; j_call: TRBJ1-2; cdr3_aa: CAWTTPPGGGYTF; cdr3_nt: TGTGCCTGGACGACTCCGCCCGGTGGTGGCTACACCTTC
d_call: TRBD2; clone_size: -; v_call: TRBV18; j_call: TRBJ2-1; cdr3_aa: CASSPEGLAANEQFF; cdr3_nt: TGTGCCAGCTCACCTGAGGGACTAGCTGCCAATGAGCAGTTCTTC
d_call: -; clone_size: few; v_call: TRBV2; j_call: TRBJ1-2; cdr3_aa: CAYGYDGQGSGYTF; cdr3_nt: TGTGCCTACGGGTACGATGGGCAGGGGTCTGGCTACACCTTC
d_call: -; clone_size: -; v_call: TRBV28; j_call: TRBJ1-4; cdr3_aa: CASSSQNTGLREKLFF; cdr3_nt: TGTGCCAGCAGTTCCCAAAACACAGGCCTTCGGGAAAAACTGTTTTTT
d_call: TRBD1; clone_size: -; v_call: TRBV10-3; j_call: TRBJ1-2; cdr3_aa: CAISPSQGRPGYGYTF; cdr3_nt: TGTGCCATCAGCCCTTCACAGGGGAGGCCTGGCTATGGCTACACCTTC
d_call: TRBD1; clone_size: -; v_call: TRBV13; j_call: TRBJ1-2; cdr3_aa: CASSTRQGEGYTF; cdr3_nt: TGTGCCAGCAGCACCAGACAGGGTGAGGGCTACACCTTC
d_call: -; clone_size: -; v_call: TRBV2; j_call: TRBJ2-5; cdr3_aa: CASNTRTGGETQYF; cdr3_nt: TGTGCCAGCAATACACGGACTGGAGGGGAGACCCAGTACTTC
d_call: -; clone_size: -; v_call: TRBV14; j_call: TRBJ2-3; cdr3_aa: CASSPEGDTQYF; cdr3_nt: TGTGCCAGCAGCCCGGAGGGGGATACGCAGTATTTT
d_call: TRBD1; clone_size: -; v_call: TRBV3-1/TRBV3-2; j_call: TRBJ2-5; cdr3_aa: CASSQDRQGLVLETQYF; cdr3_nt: TGTGCCAGCAGCCAAGATCGACAGGGTTTAGTTTTAGAGACCCAGTACTTC
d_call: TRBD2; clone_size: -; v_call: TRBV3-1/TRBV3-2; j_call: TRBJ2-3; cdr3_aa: CASSHGTNTDTQYF; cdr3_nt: TGCGCCAGCAGCCATGGGACTAACACAGATACGCAGTATTTT
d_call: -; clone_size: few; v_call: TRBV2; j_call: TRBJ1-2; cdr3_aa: CASSSETDNYGYTF; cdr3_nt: TGTGCCAGCAGTTCCGAGACAGACAACTATGGCTACACCTTC
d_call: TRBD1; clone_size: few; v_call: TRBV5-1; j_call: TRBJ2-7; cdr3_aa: CASSLGQGDEQYF; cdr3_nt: TGCGCCAGCAGCTTGGGACAGGGGGACGAGCAGTACTTC
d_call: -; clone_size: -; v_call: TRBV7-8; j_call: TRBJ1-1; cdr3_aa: CASSLDSPTEAFF; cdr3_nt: TGTGCCAGCAGCTTAGACAGCCCCACTGAAGCTTTCTTT
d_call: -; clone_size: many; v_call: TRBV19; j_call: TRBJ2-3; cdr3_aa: CASSSRGTDTQYF; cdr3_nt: TGTGCCAGTAGTTCCCGGGGCACAGATACGCAGTATTTT
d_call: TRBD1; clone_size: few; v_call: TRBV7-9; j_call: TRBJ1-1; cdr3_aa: CASSSLDRANTEAFF; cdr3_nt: TGTGCCAGCAGCTCTCTGGACAGGGCGAACACTGAAGCTTTCTTT
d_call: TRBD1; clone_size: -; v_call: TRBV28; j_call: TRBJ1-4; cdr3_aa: CASSIGTGVEKLFF; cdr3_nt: TGTGCCAGCAGTATCGGGACAGGGGTCGAAAAACTGTTTTTT
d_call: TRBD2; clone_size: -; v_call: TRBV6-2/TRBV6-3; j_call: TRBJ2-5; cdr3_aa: CASSRGLSGGQETQYF; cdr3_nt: TGTGCCAGCAGTCGTGGTTTAAGCGGGGGCCAAGAGACCCAGTACTTC
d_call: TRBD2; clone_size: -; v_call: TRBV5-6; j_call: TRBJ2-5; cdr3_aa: CASSLLGTSGGQETQYF; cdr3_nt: TGTGCCAGCAGCTTATTGGGGACTAGCGGGGGACAAGAGACCCAGTACTTC
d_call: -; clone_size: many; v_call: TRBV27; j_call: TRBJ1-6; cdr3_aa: CASSLWHTRSGSPLHF; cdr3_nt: TGTGCCAGCAGTTTATGGCACACTAGATCGGGTTCACCCCTCCACTTT
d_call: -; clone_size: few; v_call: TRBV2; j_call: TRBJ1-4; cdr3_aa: CASVNREGGEKLFF; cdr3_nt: TGTGCCAGCGTAAACCGGGAAGGGGGTGAAAAACTGTTTTTT
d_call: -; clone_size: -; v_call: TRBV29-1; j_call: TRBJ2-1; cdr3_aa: CSVVRSSYNEQFF; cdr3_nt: TGCAGCGTTGTACGGAGCTCCTACAATGAGCAGTTCTTC
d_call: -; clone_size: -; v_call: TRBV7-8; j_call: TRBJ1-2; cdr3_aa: CASSLERGYGYTF; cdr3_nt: TGTGCCAGCAGCTTAGAACGGGGCTATGGCTACACCTTC
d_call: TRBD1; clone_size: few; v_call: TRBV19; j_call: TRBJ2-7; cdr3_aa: CASSFGTDEQYF; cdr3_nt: TGTGCCAGTAGTTTCGGGACAGACGAGCAGTACTTC
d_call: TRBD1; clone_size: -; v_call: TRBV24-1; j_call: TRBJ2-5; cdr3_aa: CATSDHGTAQETQYF; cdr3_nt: TGTGCCACCAGTGATCACGGGACAGCCCAAGAGACCCAGTACTTC
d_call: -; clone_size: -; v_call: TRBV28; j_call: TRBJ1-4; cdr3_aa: CASSFQGNINEKLFF; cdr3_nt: TGTGCCAGCAGTTTCCAGGGAAACATTAATGAAAAACTGTTTTTT
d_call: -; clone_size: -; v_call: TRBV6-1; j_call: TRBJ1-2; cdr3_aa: CASSESGGNYGYTF; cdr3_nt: TGTGCCAGCAGTGAATCTGGAGGGAACTATGGCTACACCTTC